The 17 T cell receptor beta chains reported below all come from one sample, sequenced in a study of blood T cell repertoires in COVID-19. The assay was immunoSEQ multiplex PCR, and TCRdb's table has in-frame clones only and misses some. The table lists roughly 180,000 clones, roughly 88% of them singletons. Sequencing input: peripheral blood. The receptor set was obtained from a man aged 55 to 70 who had recovered from COVID-19.

The chain carries TRBV11-2 and TRBJ1-2; 11 nucleotides align to TRBD1. The germline V gene encodes CDR1 SGHAT and CDR2 FQNNGV. The CDR3 runs 15 residues. The V segment lost 1 base and the J segment 4 bases; nucleotides outside the gene matches: 2. CDR3 DNA sequence: TGTGCCAGCAGCTTAGGGACAGGGGGCGTCTATGGCTACACCTTC. Its translation is CASSLGTGGVYGYTF. The entire variable domain, with the rest obtained from reference TRBV11-2 and TRBJ1-2, is as follows: EAGVAQSPRYKIIEKRQSVAFWCNPISGHATLYWYQQILGQGPKLLIQFQNNGVVDDSQLPKDRFSAERLKGVDSTLKIQPAKLEDSAVYLCASSLGTGGVYGYTFGSGTRLTVV.

This clone was detected only a few times. The CDR3 DNA sequence: TGTGCCAGCAGCTTGACGGCTGGAAACACCATATATTTT. Translating it yields CASSLTAGNTIYF. The rearrangement uses TRBV5-5 and TRBJ1-3, with no clear D. The CDR3 has 13 amino acids. V was shortened by 1 base and J by 2 bases, with 4 bases between the two germline ends. The germline gives CDR1 SGHKS, CDR2 YYEKEE (reference sequence).

The V gene is TRBV11-2, the J gene TRBJ1-4; D may be TRBD1 (5 bases). Germline V gene data show CDR1 as SGHAT and CDR2 as FQNNGV. CDR3 length equals 14 residues. Trimming removed 2 bases at V and 8 bases at J, with 12 bases between. CDR3 coding DNA: TGTGCCAGCAGCTTATGGCAGGGAGGAGAAAAACTGTTTTTT. Translation gives CASSLWQGGEKLFF.

The rearrangement links TRBV23-1 to TRBJ2-7, with TRBD1 matching over 8 bases. TRBV23-1 is given ORF status, its function remaining uncertain. The CDR3 contains 16 residues. Trimming at V came to 4 bases and at J to 7 bases, leaving 15 bases not matched to a gene. Here the CDR3 reads CASSPLSGQEPPEQYF. The CDR3 region has the DNA TGCGCCAGCAGTCCCCTTTCGGGACAGGAGCCTCCGGAGCAGTACTTC.

The chain couples TRBV6-5 to TRBJ1-2; tentative D call: TRBD1 (5 bases). V gave up 1 base and J gave up 8 bases, with 17 bases separating them. The CDR3 extends over 15 amino acids. The germline V gene has CDR1 MNHEY and CDR2 SVGAGI. The CDR3 sequence is CASSYYRDSLEGYTF. CDR3 nucleotides: TGTGCCAGCAGTTACTACCGGGACTCCCTGGAGGGCTACACCTTC.

As concerns this clone: One end of the junction fails to match germline, which may point to a read error. The chain employs TRBV7-7 and TRBJ2-1; tentative D call: TRBD1 (6 bases). CDR1 is SSHAT and CDR2 is FNYEAQ in the germline V gene (reference sequence). The CDR3 runs to 15 residues. This CDR3 is CASSLGQGTYNEQFF. CDR3 sequence (DNA): TGTGCTAGCAGCTTGGGGCAGGGGACCTACAATGAGCAGTTCTTC.

The rearrangement uses TRBV18 and TRBJ2-3; 9 nucleotides match TRBD2. The CDR3 is 15 residues long. V gave up 6 bases and J gave up 5 bases; unmatched junction bases: 9. Germline V gene sequence: CDR1 KGHSH, CDR2 LQKENI. The CDR3 DNA reads as TGTGCCAGCTCCCCAGTAGCGGGGGTACAAGATACGCAGTATTTT. It is translated as CASSPVAGVQDTQYF.

The chain couples TRBV2 to TRBJ1-2; tentative D call: TRBD1 (6 bases). This CDR3 spans 14 amino acids. Trimming pared 11 bases from V and 4 bases from J, leaving 20 bases between. The V gene's germline CDR1 is SNHLY and CDR2 FYNNEI. CDR3 DNA sequence: TGTGCCTCAGAGTACAGGGTTGGGGGCTATGGCTACACCTTC. This sequence encodes CASEYRVGGYGYTF.

The chain uses TRBV7-8 and TRBJ1-1; D remains unclear. The CDR3 is made up of 15 amino acids. The V and J ends lost 5 bases and 1 base respectively, with 14 bases between them. Germline CDR1 is SGHVS and CDR2 is FQNEAQ. The CDR3 region is CASSATPNWNTEAFF. CDR3 coding DNA: TGTGCCAGCAGCGCTACGCCCAATTGGAACACTGAAGCTTTCTTT.

Concerning this clone itself: The same CDR3 is also encoded by other DNA sequences in this sample. This chain links TRBV3-1 (or the pseudogene TRBV3-2) with TRBJ1-1, with D perhaps TRBD1 (5 bases). Germline lookup yields CDR1 LGHDT and CDR2 YNNKEL (reference sequence). The ends were cut back, 4 bases at V and 3 bases at J, with 9 bases in the middle. The CDR3 contains 13 residues. The CDR3: CASSRTRDTEAFF. CDR3 DNA sequence: TGTGCCAGCAGCCGGACCAGGGACACTGAAGCTTTCTTT.

In nucleotides, the CDR3 is TGTGCCAGTAGTATGGCGGCAGGGATGACAGATACGCAGTATTTT. It translates to CASSMAAGMTDTQYF. The chain couples TRBV19 to TRBJ2-3; TRBD1 might be the D (5 bases). The V gene lost 3 bases and the J gene lost 3 bases, with 13 bases spanning the gap. Germline V lookup: CDR1 LNHDA, CDR2 SQIVND (reference sequence). There are 15 residues in the CDR3.

V gene TRBV27 combines with J gene TRBJ2-3; D is unresolved. Germline V gives CDR1 MNHEY, CDR2 SMNVEV (reference sequence). Trimming removed 3 bases from V and 2 bases from J, with 6 bases in between. The CDR3 length is 13 residues. In DNA form, the CDR3 reads TGTGCCAGCAGTTTTGTCTTCACAGATACGCAGTATTTT. It encodes CASSFVFTDTQYF.

The chain combines TRBV6-5 with TRBJ2-7; D gene uncertain. Germline V gene sequence: CDR1 MNHEY, CDR2 SVGAGI. CDR3 length equals 14 residues. With 0 bases removed from V and 1 base from J, the gap between germline ends came to 7 bases. The CDR3 spells CASSYSWRSYEQYF. Here the CDR3 DNA reads TGTGCCAGCAGTTACTCGTGGCGGTCCTACGAGCAGTACTTC.

The chain uses TRBV24-1 and TRBJ2-7; 7 bases map to TRBD1. This CDR3 comprises 12 residues. V shed 9 bases and J 1 base; nucleotides not matched to a gene: 2. Germline CDR1 reads KGHDR; CDR2 reads SFDVKD. CDR3 loop: CATQGESYEQYF. In DNA, the CDR3 is TGTGCCACCCAGGGGGAATCCTACGAGCAGTACTTC.

The chain couples TRBV7-3 to TRBJ2-6; 10 bases match TRBD1. Trimming removed 4 bases from V and 3 bases from J; junction bases left unmatched: 6. The CDR3 is 17 amino acids. Germline V CDR1 and CDR2: SGHTA, FQGTGA. This CDR3 reads CASSSGDRGLGANVLTF. Written as DNA, the CDR3 is TGTGCCAGCAGCTCAGGGGACAGGGGACTTGGGGCCAACGTCCTGACTTTC.

This clone was seen once. The chain uses TRBV18 and TRBJ2-3, with 11 bases lining up with TRBD2. The ends lost 3 bases at V and 5 bases at J; junction bases unmatched: 1. Germline lookup yields CDR1 KGHSH and CDR2 LQKENI. The CDR3 runs to 14 residues. The CDR3 DNA follows: TGTGCCAGCTCACCTGGGACTAGCGGAGATACGCAGTATTTT. Its translation is CASSPGTSGDTQYF.

The J gene is TRBJ2-1, the V gene TRBV7-9; 7 positions agree with TRBD2. CDR3 length: 14 residues. V gave up 3 bases and J gave up 5 bases; unmatched junction bases: 4. Germline lookup yields CDR1 SEHNR and CDR2 FQNEAQ (reference sequence). The chain's CDR3 is CASSFPGGDNEQFF. The CDR3 nucleotides are TGTGCCAGCAGCTTCCCGGGGGGAGACAATGAGCAGTTCTTC.